One sample yielded the 17 T cell receptor beta chains listed below, sequenced in a study of CD8 T cells in Susac syndrome. With random hexamers, reverse transcription was performed on about 0.45 to 1 ug of RNA. TCRdb re-called the immunoSEQ multiplex PCR reads with MiXCR, one entry per CDR3 protein. The sample contains around 270,000 distinct CDR3 sequences, 75% to 85% of which appear only once. Sequenced sample: CD8+ T cells from PBMCs. The receptors stem from a human donor with multiple sclerosis.

The gene calls are TRBV3-1 and TRBJ2-6; possibly TRBD1 for D (6 bases). The CDR3 totals 16 residues. Germline CDR1 and CDR2: LGHDT and YNNKEL (reference sequence). Between the trimmed V and J ends, which lost 4 bases and 2 bases, there was a span of 12 bases. CDR3 in amino acids: CASSPLGATGANVLTF. The CDR3 DNA follows: TGTGCCAGCAGCCCTCTGGGGGCTACTGGGGCCAACGTCCTGACTTTC.

V usage is TRBV2 and J usage is TRBJ2-3; D is undetermined. Germline V gives CDR1 SNHLY, CDR2 FYNNEI. This CDR3 comprises 12 residues. The V gene lost 6 bases and the J gene lost 2 bases, with 6 bases spanning the gap. The CDR3 nucleotides are TGTGCCAGCAGCGGACCCACAGATACGCAGTATTTT. Translation: CASSGPTDTQYF.

The genes are TRBV5-6 and TRBJ1-2, with D tentatively TRBD1 (5 bases). The germline V gene encodes CDR1 SGHDT and CDR2 YYEEEE. Trimming removed 7 bases at V and 4 bases at J, with 14 bases between. The CDR3 sequence is 13 residues long. The CDR3 nucleotides are TGTGCCAGCGACCGGCAGGGATCCTATGGCTACACCTTC. The encoded protein is CASDRQGSYGYTF.

The rearrangement uses TRBV7-9 and TRBJ2-1; TRBD1 aligns across 7 bases. V dropped 3 bases and J dropped 7; count of bases not matched to a gene: 15. CDR1 SEHNR and CDR2 FQNEAQ come from the germline V gene (reference sequence). The CDR3 has 17 amino acids. CDR3 region: CASSFLVTGAFANEQFF. The CDR3 DNA follows: TGTGCCAGCAGCTTCCTGGTCACAGGGGCTTTTGCGAATGAGCAGTTCTTC.

In this sample, this clonotype turned up once. The chain couples TRBV6-1 to TRBJ1-3, with a tentative D call TRBD1 (5 bases). The CDR3 has 15 amino acids. Germline values: CDR1 MNHNS, CDR2 SASEGT. The V end lost 1 base, the J end lost 4 bases, and 11 bases lay between the germline ends. The CDR3 reads CASSEDGGSGNTIYF. For the CDR3, the DNA is TGTGCCAGCAGTGAAGATGGGGGGTCCGGAAACACCATATATTTT.

The rearrangement links TRBV28 to TRBJ1-1; D uncertain. Per the germline V gene, CDR1 is MDHEN and CDR2 is SYDVKM. V was trimmed by 3 bases and J by 8 bases, leaving 10 bases between them. CDR3 length: 12 residues. CDR3 nucleotide sequence: TGTGCCAGCAGTTTTTATGCAGCAGAAGCTTTCTTT. As protein: CASSFYAAEAFF.

Turning to this clonotype: One end of the junction fails to match germline, which may point to a read error. CDR3 sequence reads: CASSSSGASTDTQYF. DNA for the CDR3: TGCGCCAGCAGCTCTAGCGGGGCTAGCACAGATACGCAGTATTTT. The gene calls are TRBV7-3 and TRBJ2-3; the match to TRBD2 covers 9 bases. Looked up from germline, CDR1 is SGHTA and CDR2 is FQGTGA. The CDR3 is 15 residues long.

V usage is TRBV15 and J usage is TRBJ1-4; D gene uncertain. The CDR3 is 15 residues long. With 4 bases removed from V and 7 bases from J, the gap between germline ends came to 16 bases. The V gene's germline CDR1 is LNHNV and CDR2 YYDKDF (reference sequence). The CDR3 sequence is CATSKTDKGSEKLFF. The CDR3 DNA follows: TGTGCCACCAGCAAAACCGACAAAGGCAGTGAAAAACTGTTTTTT.

The chain recombines TRBV30 with TRBJ2-7, with 8 bases matching TRBD1. Losses at the gene ends were 5 bases for V and 3 bases for J; bases not matched to a gene: 9. The CDR3 spans 14 residues. The germline V gene encodes CDR1 GTSNPN and CDR2 SVGIG (reference sequence). The CDR3 nucleotides read TGTGCCTGGGCAGTAGGGACAGGCATCTACGAGCAGTACTTC. Protein sequence: CAWAVGTGIYEQYF.

This rearrangement joins TRBV6-2 or TRBV6-3 to TRBJ1-1; 9 bases map to TRBD1. The CDR3 is 13 amino acids. Germline V CDR1 and CDR2: MNHEY, SVGEGT. Losses at the gene ends were 5 bases for V and 5 bases for J; bases not matched to a gene: 3. CDR3 region: CASSPGTGTEAFF. The CDR3 nucleotides read TGTGCCAGCAGTCCCGGGACAGGGACTGAAGCTTTCTTT.

V is TRBV6-5 and J is TRBJ1-1, with D perhaps matching TRBD1 (5 bases). Germline loops: CDR1 MNHEY, CDR2 SVGAGI. With 6 bases removed from V and 5 bases from J, the gap between germline ends came to 16 bases. The CDR3 runs to 14 residues. The CDR3, as DNA: TGTGCCAGCAGCTACGGGGGGACGGTAACTGAAGCTTTCTTT. As protein: CASSYGGTVTEAFF.

CDR3 sequence (DNA): TGCAGCGCCGCACCGGGACGGAGCTCTGGAAACACCATATATTTT. Translation gives CSAAPGRSSGNTIYF. The chain employs TRBV29-1 and TRBJ1-3; D is possibly TRBD1 (5 bases). The CDR3 is made up of 15 amino acids. Per germline, CDR1 SQVTM and CDR2 ANQGSEA. Trimming left V 7 bases short and J 0 bases short, with 16 bases between.

The chain uses TRBV4-3 and TRBJ2-7, with a weak D call TRBD1 (5 bases). The CDR3 consists of 15 residues. From germline, CDR1 is LGHNA and CDR2 YSLEER. V lost 3 bases and J lost 7, with 19 bases in between. CDR3 sequence: CASSQVYRGFGEQYF. CDR3 DNA sequence: TGCGCCAGCAGCCAGGTGTATAGGGGTTTTGGGGAGCAGTACTTC.

The genes are TRBV27 and TRBJ2-2, with unresolved D. The germline V gene encodes CDR1 MNHEY and CDR2 SMNVEV (reference sequence). V was trimmed by 2 bases and J by 6 bases, leaving 13 bases between them. The CDR3 sequence is 15 residues long. As DNA, the CDR3 is TGTGCCAGCAGTTTAATGATCGGAGCGCCCGGGGAGCTGTTTTTT. It yields the protein CASSLMIGAPGELFF.

This clonotype was seen just once. The V gene is TRBV6-2 or TRBV6-3, the J gene TRBJ2-7; 7 positions match TRBD2. The CDR3 spans 15 residues. With V trimmed by 2 bases and J by 1 base, 5 bases remained unmatched. CDR1 MNHEY and CDR2 SVGEGT come from the germline V gene. This CDR3 is CASSYIAGVSYEQYF. The CDR3 DNA follows: TGTGCCAGCAGTTACATCGCGGGAGTTTCCTACGAGCAGTACTTC.

The chain has TRBV6-5 and TRBJ2-7, with D maybe TRBD2 (6 bases). CDR3 length: 15 residues. From germline, CDR1 is MNHEY and CDR2 SVGAGI. Trimming took 6 bases from V and 2 from J, leaving 17 bases between them. The CDR3 DNA follows: TGTGCCAGCAGCCCTCCGGGCAGGGAGGCCTACGAGCAGTACTTC. This translates into CASSPPGREAYEQYF.

The chain combines TRBV20-1 with TRBJ2-7; the D gene is possibly TRBD2 (5 bases). Looked up from germline, CDR1 is DFQATT and CDR2 is SNEGSKA (reference sequence). The CDR3 loop spans 16 amino acids. V was clipped by 5 bases and J by 4 bases, with 24 bases between them. The CDR3 DNA is TGCAGTGCTCCGACCTATGGAAGTTTAGCGCGGTACGAGCAGTACTTC. Protein: CSAPTYGSLARYEQYF.